One and the same sample provided the 2 T cell receptor beta chains below, sequenced in a study of human T cells and chemical hapten exposure. Time point of the sample: patch test 3, about 24 weeks after DPC sensitization. The treatment is: therapeutic diphenylcyclopropenone sensitization with weekly scalp DPC. TCRdb re-derived calls from the RACE reads in MiXCR, one entry per CDR3 protein. The profile shows just over 70,000 distinct CDR3 sequences, around 10% of them singletons. Specimen: whole blood, collected in connection with sensitization to the hapten diphenylcyclopropenone (DPC). Receptors originate from a woman aged 45-60 years with alopecia areata. Some clones in this sample may be carry-over from other donors' samples.

This clonotype was observed a few times. The V call is TRBV5-5, the J call TRBJ2-7; 7 positions match TRBD1. CDR3 size: 14 residues. The germline V gene encodes CDR1 SGHKS and CDR2 YYEKEE (reference sequence). Trimming took 3 bases from V and 6 from J; bases not matched to a gene: 9. The CDR3 bases are TGTGCCAGCAGCTCCCTCGTCGGGACAGCCGAGCAGTACTTC. This codes for CASSSLVGTAEQYF.

Many counts were recorded for this clonotype. The chain couples TRBV7-2 to TRBJ2-7; 8 nucleotides match TRBD2. Germline loops: CDR1 SGHTA, CDR2 FQGNSA. After removal of 5 bases from V and 3 bases from J, the junction contained 12 bases not matched to a gene. This CDR3 comprises 16 residues. DNA for the CDR3: TGTGCCAGCAGCCCAACCCTTGAGCGGGGGTTCTACGAGCAGTACTTC. Translation: CASSPTLERGFYEQYF.